This T cell receptor (beta chain) is drawn from a study of cytomegalovirus exposure and HLA in healthy donors. Across the whole study: For the 300 to 400 genotyped donors, roughly 80% fell within the Caucasian-associated ancestry cluster.

PCR involved 60 Vbeta and 13 Jbeta primers. Data came from immunoSEQ multiplex PCR; TCRdb stores just in-frame clones and leaves some out. The top ten hold roughly 4.3% of the sample, which has 110,000 to 150,000 clones, roughly 80% seen once. A note on this clone: Its antigen is unidentified.

CDR1 and CDR2 (germline): LNHDA, SQIVND (reference sequence). The V and J ends lost 3 bases and 6 bases respectively, with 11 bases between them. The CDR3 runs to 13 residues. Regarding the study as a whole: Associated with cytomegalovirus, according to the listing, were 164 TCR beta chains. A missense DCLRE1C variant was associated with V- and J-gene trimming of TCR beta chains in a later analysis, and an independent cohort replicated the association. Judged likely to be a sequencing artifact was a cluster of highly shared sequence variants.

The chain recombines TRBV19 with TRBJ1-2; D is unresolved. This TCR derives from a woman aged 40 to 50 in good health and CMV-seropositive. The source material was PBMCs. CDR3 in DNA: TGTGCCAGTAGTATCGGCAGAGGCGATGGCTACACCTTC. Protein product: CASSIGRGDGYTF.